These 14 T cell receptor beta chains share one sample of origin, sequenced in a study of blood T cells in healthy people across ages. The second PCR ran about 7 to 12 cycles with a sample-barcoded 5' primer and J-beta primers. A single record per CDR3 protein comes from TCRdb applying MiXCR to the 5' RACE reads. This sample carries approximately 780,000 distinct CDR3 sequences, around a quarter of them seen once, and the ten largest clones take 3%. A further study also used this sample, focusing on T cells of mothers and their children.

The material sequenced was blood. The receptors stem from a boy between 10 and 17 years old in good health.

This clonotype was picked up a small number of times. This sequence joins TRBV10-3 and TRBJ2-5, with D maybe TRBD2 (5 bases). The J call is uncertain, as TRBJ2-7 better fits the DNA end. The germline V gene has CDR1 ENHRY and CDR2 SYGVKD. CDR3 size: 13 residues. In nucleotides, the CDR3 is TGTGCCATCAGTGAGGACTACTCCTACGAGCAGTACTTC. It specifies CAISEDYSYEQYF.

This chain links TRBV12-3 or TRBV12-4 with TRBJ2-5; possibly TRBD1 for D (5 bases). Between the trimmed V and J ends, which lost 6 bases and 4 bases, there was a span of 18 bases. The length of the CDR3 is 15 residues. In nucleotides, the CDR3 is TGTGCCAGCAGCTTTGGTGGGGCTGATGGAGAGACCCAGTACTTC. Translating gives CASSFGGADGETQYF.

This clonotype was seen ten or more times. This chain uses TRBV5-1 with TRBJ2-7; D gene unclear. CDR1 and CDR2 from the germline V gene are SGHRS and YFSETQ. Trimming left V 4 bases short and J 7 bases short, with 21 bases between. CDR3 length: 15 amino acids. This chain's CDR3 is CASSQLATLPKEQYF. The DNA of the CDR3 is TGCGCCAGCAGCCAATTAGCAACCCTCCCGAAGGAGCAGTACTTC. The whole variable domain, filled in from reference TRBV5-1 and TRBJ2-7, reads KAGVTQTPRYLIKTRGQQVTLSCSPISGHRSVSWYQQTPGQGLQFLFEYFSETQRNKGNFPGRFSGRQFSNSRSEMNVSTLELGDSALYLCASSQLATLPKEQYFGPGTRLTVT.

This clonotype has only a few counts. The V gene is TRBV28, the J gene TRBJ2-5; D not certain. The CDR3 has 15 residues. Trimming removed 6 bases from V and 2 bases from J, with 16 bases in between. Germline V gene data show CDR1 as MDHEN and CDR2 as SYDVKM. This CDR3 reads CASSGVYGPQETQYF. DNA for the CDR3: TGTGCCAGCAGCGGAGTATATGGCCCTCAAGAGACCCAGTACTTC.

This clonotype was seen more than once but under ten times. A read error may account for a junction end that differs from germline. V and J are TRBV12-3 or TRBV12-4 and TRBJ1-1; D is ambiguous. The CDR3 has 14 residues. The CDR3 protein is CASSFRTGNTEAFF. CDR3 in DNA: TGTGCCAGCAGCTTTCGGACGGGGAACACTGAAGCCTTCTTT.

This clonotype was seen just once. The chain links TRBV9 to TRBJ2-4, with D possibly being TRBD1 or TRBD2 (5 bases each). The CDR3 runs 15 residues. CDR1 is SGDLS, CDR2 YYNGEE, per germline. Trimming left V 0 bases short and J 9 bases short, with 16 bases between. CDR3 bases: TGTGCCAGCAGCGTAGGGGGCCAAGGGAGCGGCATTCAGTACTTC. Translated, it gives CASSVGGQGSGIQYF. Full variable domain (missing parts from reference TRBV9 and TRBJ2-4): DSGVTQTPKHLITATGQRVTLRCSPRSGDLSVYWYQQSLDQGLQFLIQYYNGEERAKGNILERFSAQQFPDLHSELNLSSLELGDSALYFCASSVGGQGSGIQYFGAGTRLSVL.

A few counts support this clonotype. CDR3 sequence: CASSSGGVGNYEQYF. The CDR3 coding sequence is TGCGCCAGCAGCTCCGGGGGGGTCGGCAACTACGAGCAGTACTTC. The chain uses TRBV5-1 and TRBJ2-1; 8 bases map to TRBD2. Gene TRBJ2-7 matches the end of the DNA better, so the J call may be wrong. CDR3 size: 15 residues. Germline V gene data show CDR1 as SGHRS and CDR2 as YFSETQ.

The J gene is TRBJ2-5, the V gene TRBV6-5, with a possible D match to TRBD1 (6 bases). The end of the DNA is better explained by TRBJ2-7, so the J call may be wrong. This CDR3 has 15 residues. The germline gives CDR1 MNHEY, CDR2 SVGAGI. The CDR3 is CASSRRQVSGYEQYF. DNA for the CDR3: TGTGCCAGCAGCCGAAGACAGGTCTCGGGCTACGAGCAGTACTTC.

The chain employs TRBV18 and TRBJ2-5; a possible D gene is TRBD1 (6 bases). In germline, CDR1 is KGHSH, CDR2 LQKENI. V dropped 6 bases and J dropped 2 bases, with 13 bases sitting between them. The CDR3 contains 14 residues. The CDR3 protein is CASSPSRGQETQYF. The CDR3 DNA sequence: TGTGCCAGCTCCCCCAGCAGGGGACAAGAGACCCAGTACTTC.

The sample holds a few counts of this clonotype. The chain carries TRBV5-6 and TRBJ2-1; TRBD2 matches 11 bases. The CDR3 loop spans 15 amino acids. The trim removed 5 bases at V and 7 bases at J, leaving 8 bases unmatched. CDR1 is SGHDT, CDR2 YYEEEE, per germline. The CDR3 nucleotides read TGTGCCAGCAGTTTAGCGGGGGGGCGCAGAAATGAGCAGTTCTTC. Translated: CASSLAGGRRNEQFF.

This clonotype was found once. The chain carries TRBV29-1 and TRBJ2-7; D possibly corresponds to TRBD1 (5 bases). Germline CDR1 reads SQVTM; CDR2 reads ANQGSEA. This CDR3 spans 14 amino acids. The V gene lost 1 base and the J gene lost 4 bases, with 14 bases spanning the gap. The CDR3 nucleotides read TGCAGCGTTGAAGGGCAGGGAAGGCCATACGAGCAGTACTTC. This translates into CSVEGQGRPYEQYF.

The V and J genes are TRBV28 and TRBJ2-4, with D possibly being TRBD2 (7 bases). The CDR3 has 14 residues. Trimming left V 8 bases short and J 1 base short, with 12 bases between. Germline V gives CDR1 MDHEN, CDR2 SYDVKM. In DNA form, the CDR3 reads TGTGCCAGCGGGGGAGGGGGGGCCAAAAACATTCAGTACTTC. The encoded protein is CASGGGGAKNIQYF.

This clonotype was seen a few times. The V and J genes are TRBV5-1 and TRBJ2-5, with D unclear. Germline loops: CDR1 SGHRS, CDR2 YFSETQ. Trimming took 4 bases from V and 0 from J, leaving 10 bases between them. This CDR3 contains 14 residues. The DNA for the CDR3 is TGCGCCAGCAGCCACGGACGGGACCAAGAGACCCAGTACTTC. This codes for CASSHGRDQETQYF. Filled out from reference TRBV5-1 and TRBJ2-5, the complete variable domain reads KAGVTQTPRYLIKTRGQQVTLSCSPISGHRSVSWYQQTPGQGLQFLFEYFSETQRNKGNFPGRFSGRQFSNSRSEMNVSTLELGDSALYLCASSHGRDQETQYFGPGTRLLVL.

This rearrangement joins TRBV4-2 to TRBJ2-1; 8 bases are a match to TRBD2. J gave up 2 bases and V 0 bases, and 6 bases lay outside the gene matches. The CDR3 contains 17 residues. Germline lookup yields CDR1 LGHNA and CDR2 YNFKEQ. The CDR3 nucleotides read TGTGCCAGCAGCCAAGATCGGGCGGGAGGAGCCTACAATGAGCAGTTCTTC. Encoded protein: CASSQDRAGGAYNEQFF.